These 20 T cell receptor beta chains came from one sample sequenced in a study of cytomegalovirus exposure and HLA in healthy donors. The study ran its PCR with 60 Vbeta and 13 Jbeta primers. Using immunoSEQ multiplex PCR, the repertoire was profiled, and TCRdb retains in-frame clones only, with some absent. This sample has 70,000 to 95,000 clones; roughly 81% occur once, and the top ten carry roughly 5.5%. Sequenced: PBMCs. The source of these receptors is a woman between 18 and 30 years old in good health and CMV-seropositive.

This rearrangement joins TRBV27 to TRBJ1-1; D gene uncertain. Trimming cost V 5 bases and J 4 bases, with 14 bases left between them. The length of the CDR3 is 14 residues. Germline values: CDR1 MNHEY, CDR2 SMNVEV (reference sequence). This CDR3 reads CASSPSRLSTEAFF. CDR3 in DNA: TGTGCCAGCAGTCCCTCGAGGTTGAGCACTGAAGCTTTCTTT.

This clone was observed a few times. The rearrangement joins TRBV30 to TRBJ2-1; D uncertain. The CDR3 consists of 14 residues. Germline V gene sequence: CDR1 GTSNPN, CDR2 SVGIG (reference sequence). V was clipped by 1 base and J by 3 bases, with 10 bases between them. The CDR3 is CAWSAETDYNEQFF. CDR3 bases: TGTGCCTGGAGTGCCGAGACTGACTACAATGAGCAGTTCTTC.

The chain has TRBV7-9 and TRBJ1-1; D unclear. Trimming removed 5 bases at V and 1 base at J, with 2 bases between. The CDR3 length is 11 residues. The germline V gene has CDR1 SEHNR and CDR2 FQNEAQ (reference sequence). CDR3 protein: CASSQNTEAFF. In DNA, the CDR3 is TGTGCCAGCAGCCAGAACACTGAAGCTTTCTTT.

This chain joins TRBV2 and TRBJ2-6, with D perhaps TRBD1 (7 bases). V lost 5 bases and J lost 3, with 11 bases in between. In germline, CDR1 is SNHLY, CDR2 FYNNEI. CDR3 size: 15 residues. CDR3 in DNA: TGTGCCAGCAGTACCAGGGGGGTTGGGGCCAACGTCCTGACTTTC. It encodes CASSTRGVGANVLTF. Variable domain in full (rest from reference TRBV2 and TRBJ2-6): EPEVTQTPSHQVTQMGQEVILRCVPISNHLYFYWYRQILGQKVEFLVSFYNNEISEKSEIFDDQFSVERPDGSNFTLKIRSTKLEDSAMYFCASSTRGVGANVLTFGAGSRLTVL.

This chain links TRBV27 with TRBJ2-6; possibly TRBD1 for D (5 bases). The CDR3 consists of 17 residues. The V end was cut by 6 bases, the J end by 4 bases, with 19 bases between. The germline CDR1 and CDR2 sequences are MNHEY and SMNVEV (reference sequence). CDR3 coding DNA: TGTGCCAGCAGCCCACAAGTCAGGGCACGGGGGGCCAACGTCCTGACTTTC. Its translation is CASSPQVRARGANVLTF.

Comments on this clone: The same CDR3 arises from other DNA sequences in this sample as well. CDR3 nucleotides: TGTGCCAGCAGCTTTGGGACAGGGACCTACGAGCAGTACTTC. Its protein product is CASSFGTGTYEQYF. This chain connects TRBV5-6 to TRBJ2-7; TRBD1 agrees at 9 bases. The ends lost 2 bases at V and 2 bases at J; junction bases unmatched: 2. The CDR3 loop spans 14 amino acids. CDR1 is SGHDT, CDR2 YYEEEE, per germline.

This chain links TRBV28 with TRBJ2-3, with TRBD2 identical over 9 bases. In germline, CDR1 is MDHEN, CDR2 SYDVKM. The CDR3 consists of 15 residues. Trimming cost V 8 bases and J 2 bases; bases outside gene matches: 8. CDR3 coding DNA: TGTGCCAGCCCGACTCCTAGCGGGACCACAGATACGCAGTATTTT. Translating gives CASPTPSGTTDTQYF.

This chain joins TRBV19 and TRBJ1-3; a weak D match, TRBD1 (5 bases). In germline, CDR1 is LNHDA, CDR2 SQIVND (reference sequence). The CDR3 extends over 14 amino acids. The germline V and J ends were trimmed by 3 bases and 3 bases, with 9 bases remaining between them. The CDR3 loop reads CASSIGGIGNTIYF. The CDR3 bases are TGTGCCAGTAGTATCGGGGGAATTGGAAACACCATATATTTT.

This clone was seen once. The chain has TRBV11-2 and TRBJ1-1; a weak D match, TRBD1 (5 bases). Trimming took 3 bases from V and 2 from J, leaving 7 bases between them. The CDR3 runs to 13 residues. Germline V gene sequence: CDR1 SGHAT, CDR2 FQNNGV. Here the CDR3 DNA reads TGTGCCAGCAGCTTGGGGGGAAACACTGAAGCTTTCTTT. Its translation is CASSLGGNTEAFF. Full variable domain (rest looked up from reference TRBV11-2 and TRBJ1-1): EAGVAQSPRYKIIEKRQSVAFWCNPISGHATLYWYQQILGQGPKLLIQFQNNGVVDDSQLPKDRFSAERLKGVDSTLKIQPAKLEDSAVYLCASSLGGNTEAFFGQGTRLTVV.

The CDR3 sequence: CASSGNSGFYEQYF. The CDR3 DNA reads TGTGCCAGCAGTGGCAATAGCGGGTTCTACGAGCAGTACTTC. The rearrangement uses TRBV28 and TRBJ2-7; 7 positions match TRBD2. Germline CDR1 reads MDHEN; CDR2 reads SYDVKM. Trimming took 5 bases from V and 3 from J; bases not matched to a gene: 7. This CDR3 spans 14 amino acids.

The chain couples TRBV27 to TRBJ2-5; 7 nucleotides agree with TRBD1. This CDR3 is 13 amino acids long. The V gene end was trimmed by 5 bases and the J gene end by 2 bases; junction bases not matched to a gene: 2. Germline V gene data show CDR1 as MNHEY and CDR2 as SMNVEV (reference sequence). CDR3 loop: CASSDREQETQYF. As DNA, the CDR3 is TGTGCCAGCAGTGACAGGGAGCAAGAGACCCAGTACTTC.

The chain is built from TRBV4-2 and TRBJ2-1, with 10 positions matching TRBD2. CDR1 and CDR2 (germline): LGHNA, YNFKEQ. Trimming at V came to 3 bases and at J to 2 bases, leaving 7 bases not matched to a gene. The CDR3 extends over 17 amino acids. CDR3 DNA sequence: TGTGCCAGCAGCCAGCAGAGCGGGAGGGAAGCCTACAATGAGCAGTTCTTC. Residues: CASSQQSGREAYNEQFF.

This clone came up once. J is TRBJ2-2 and V is TRBV19; the D gene is possibly TRBD2 (5 bases). CDR3 length: 15 residues. Trimming took 8 bases from V and 1 from J, leaving 14 bases between them. Germline values: CDR1 LNHDA, CDR2 SQIVND (reference sequence). The CDR3 sequence is CASRSAEKNTGELFF. CDR3 sequence (DNA): TGTGCCAGTCGGTCAGCGGAGAAGAACACCGGGGAGCTGTTTTTT.

The chain couples TRBV15 to TRBJ1-5; D might be TRBD1 (6 bases). Germline V gene sequence: CDR1 LNHNV, CDR2 YYDKDF (reference sequence). The V end was cut by 0 bases, the J end by 4 bases, with 13 bases between. This CDR3 region has 16 residues. CDR3 sequence: CATSREGRGGNQPQHF. Written as DNA, the CDR3 is TGTGCCACCAGCAGAGAGGGCAGGGGTGGTAATCAGCCCCAGCATTTT.

CDR3 coding DNA: TGCGCCAGCAGCCACGGGGCGGCGGGGGACACTGAAGCTTTCTTT. Amino acids: CASSHGAAGDTEAFF. The V gene is TRBV4-1, the J gene TRBJ1-1; a possible D gene is TRBD1 (5 bases). V was clipped by 3 bases and J by 3 bases, with 14 bases between them. Germline values: CDR1 MGHRA, CDR2 YSYEKL. CDR3 size: 15 residues.

This chain links TRBV27 with TRBJ2-5; TRBD2 agrees at 11 bases. The CDR3 spans 14 residues. In germline, CDR1 is MNHEY, CDR2 SMNVEV (reference sequence). Trimming took 5 bases from V and 5 from J; bases not matched to a gene: 4. In DNA form, the CDR3 reads TGTGCCAGCAGTCCACGACTAGCGGGGGAGACCCAGTACTTC. It yields the protein CASSPRLAGETQYF.

The chain joins TRBV27 to TRBJ1-2; TRBD1 matches at 7 bases. Germline CDR1 MNHEY, CDR2 SMNVEV (reference sequence). The CDR3 runs 14 residues. Trimming cost V 5 bases and J 4 bases; bases outside gene matches: 7. Written as DNA, the CDR3 is TGTGCCAGCAGTCCCGTGACAGGGAGCTATGGCTACACCTTC. Its protein is CASSPVTGSYGYTF.

The chain combines TRBV7-9 with TRBJ1-2; TRBD1 aligns across 11 bases. Germline loops: CDR1 SEHNR, CDR2 FQNEAQ (reference sequence). CDR3 size: 13 residues. V lost 6 bases, J lost 7 bases, and 4 bases stayed unmatched. CDR3 DNA sequence: TGTGCCAGCAGGTCGGACAGGGGGCTTGGCTACACCTTC. Protein sequence: CASRSDRGLGYTF.

The chain carries TRBV6-1 and TRBJ2-1, with 11 bases identical to TRBD2. With 6 bases clipped from V and 2 bases from J, the junction kept 3 bases outside the gene matches. The length of the CDR3 is 15 residues. The germline CDR1 and CDR2 sequences are MNHNS and SASEGT. The CDR3: CASRVLAGAYNEQFF. The CDR3 nucleotides read TGTGCCAGCAGGGTACTAGCGGGAGCCTACAATGAGCAGTTCTTC.

This rearrangement joins TRBV7-9 to TRBJ2-1; 9 nucleotides line up with TRBD1. With V trimmed by 3 bases and J by 6 bases, 6 bases remained unmatched. The CDR3 runs to 15 residues. CDR1 is SEHNR and CDR2 is FQNEAQ in the germline V gene (reference sequence). For the CDR3, the DNA is TGTGCCAGCAGCTTGGAACAGGGGGCTGGCAATGAGCAGTTCTTC. As protein: CASSLEQGAGNEQFF. Full variable domain (rest looked up from reference TRBV7-9 and TRBJ2-1): DTGVSQNPRHKITKRGQNVTFRCDPISEHNRLYWYRQTLGQGPEFLTYFQNEAQLEKSRLLSDRFSAERPKGSFSTLEIQRTEQGDSAMYLCASSLEQGAGNEQFFGPGTRLTVL.